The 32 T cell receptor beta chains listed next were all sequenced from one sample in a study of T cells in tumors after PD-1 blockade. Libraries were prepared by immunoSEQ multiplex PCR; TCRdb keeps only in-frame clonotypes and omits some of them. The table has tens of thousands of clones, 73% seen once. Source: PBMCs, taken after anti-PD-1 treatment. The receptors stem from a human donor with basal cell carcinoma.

In DNA form, the CDR3 reads TGTGCCAGCAGCTCGAGACAGGACTATCAGCCCCAGCATTTT. Its protein product is CASSSRQDYQPQHF. The chain combines TRBV5-8 with TRBJ1-5; tentatively, D is TRBD1 (6 bases). The CDR3 runs to 14 residues. CDR1 SGHTS and CDR2 YDEGEE come from the germline V gene. The V and J ends lost 3 bases and 5 bases respectively, with 12 bases between them.

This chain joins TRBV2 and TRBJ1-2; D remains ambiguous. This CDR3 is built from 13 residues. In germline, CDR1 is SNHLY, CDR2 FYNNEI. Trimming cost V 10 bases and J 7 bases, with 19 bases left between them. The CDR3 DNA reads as TGTGCCACCCCCCGAGGAGGGAGGCGTGGCTACACCTTC. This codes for CATPRGGRRGYTF.

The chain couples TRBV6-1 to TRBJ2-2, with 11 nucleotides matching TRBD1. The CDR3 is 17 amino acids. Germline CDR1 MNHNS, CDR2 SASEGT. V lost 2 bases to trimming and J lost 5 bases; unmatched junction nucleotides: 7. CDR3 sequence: CASSEWTGGGRTGELFF. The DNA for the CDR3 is TGTGCCAGCAGTGAATGGACAGGGGGCGGTAGAACCGGGGAGCTGTTTTTT.

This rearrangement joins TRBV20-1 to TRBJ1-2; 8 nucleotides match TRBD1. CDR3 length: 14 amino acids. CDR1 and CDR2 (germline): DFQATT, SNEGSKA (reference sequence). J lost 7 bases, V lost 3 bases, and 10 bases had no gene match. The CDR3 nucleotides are TGCAGTGCTAGTCTCCTGGACAGGGTGGGTGGCTACACCTTC. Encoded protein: CSASLLDRVGGYTF.

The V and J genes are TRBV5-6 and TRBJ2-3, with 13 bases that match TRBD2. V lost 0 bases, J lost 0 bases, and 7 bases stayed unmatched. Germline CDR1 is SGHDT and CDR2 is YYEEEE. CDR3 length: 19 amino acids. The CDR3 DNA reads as TGTGCCAGCAGCTTGGTGGTTTCGGGACTAGCGGGGAGCACAGATACGCAGTATTTT. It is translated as CASSLVVSGLAGSTDTQYF. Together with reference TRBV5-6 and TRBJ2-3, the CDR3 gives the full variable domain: DAGVTQSPTHLIKTRGQQVTLRCSPKSGHDTVSWYQQALGQGPQFIFQYYEEEERQRGNFPDRFSGHQFPNYSSELNVNALLLGDSALYLCASSLVVSGLAGSTDTQYFGPGTRLTVL.

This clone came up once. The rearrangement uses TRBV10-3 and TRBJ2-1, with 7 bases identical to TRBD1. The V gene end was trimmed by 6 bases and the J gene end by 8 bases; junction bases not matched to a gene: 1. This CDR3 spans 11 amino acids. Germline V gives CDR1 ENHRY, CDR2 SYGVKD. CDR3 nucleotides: TGTGCCATCAGAACAGGGGATGAGCAGTTCTTC. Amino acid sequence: CAIRTGDEQFF.

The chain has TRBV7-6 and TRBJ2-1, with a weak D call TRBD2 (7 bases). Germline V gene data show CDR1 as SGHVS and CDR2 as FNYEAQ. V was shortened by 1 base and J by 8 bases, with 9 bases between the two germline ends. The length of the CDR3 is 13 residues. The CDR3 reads CASSLEGGDEQFF. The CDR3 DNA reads TGTGCCAGCAGCTTAGAGGGGGGGGATGAGCAGTTCTTC.

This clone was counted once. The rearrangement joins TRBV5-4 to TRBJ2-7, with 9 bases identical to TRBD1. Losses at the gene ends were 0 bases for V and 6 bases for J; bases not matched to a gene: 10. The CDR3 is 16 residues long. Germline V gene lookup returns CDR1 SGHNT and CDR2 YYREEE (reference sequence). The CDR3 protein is CASSLGGAQGAGEQYF. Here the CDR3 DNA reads TGTGCCAGCAGCTTGGGTGGGGCACAGGGGGCTGGCGAGCAGTACTTC.

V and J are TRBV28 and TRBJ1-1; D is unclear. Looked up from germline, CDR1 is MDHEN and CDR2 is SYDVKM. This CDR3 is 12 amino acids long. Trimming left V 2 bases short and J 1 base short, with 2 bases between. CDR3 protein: CASSLRNTEAFF. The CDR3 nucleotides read TGTGCCAGCAGTTTAAGGAACACTGAAGCTTTCTTT.

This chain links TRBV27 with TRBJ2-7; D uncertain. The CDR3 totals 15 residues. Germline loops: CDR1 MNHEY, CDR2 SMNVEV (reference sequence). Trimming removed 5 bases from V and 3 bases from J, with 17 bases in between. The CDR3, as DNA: TGTGCCAGCAGTCCCGAGGCCAGTCCCAACTACGAGCAGTACTTC. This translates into CASSPEASPNYEQYF.

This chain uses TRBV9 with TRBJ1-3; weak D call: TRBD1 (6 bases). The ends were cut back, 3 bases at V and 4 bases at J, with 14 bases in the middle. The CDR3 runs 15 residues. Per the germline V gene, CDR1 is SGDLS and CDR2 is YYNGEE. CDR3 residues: CASSAAGTLGNTIYF. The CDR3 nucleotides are TGTGCCAGCAGCGCAGCCGGGACATTGGGAAACACCATATATTTT.

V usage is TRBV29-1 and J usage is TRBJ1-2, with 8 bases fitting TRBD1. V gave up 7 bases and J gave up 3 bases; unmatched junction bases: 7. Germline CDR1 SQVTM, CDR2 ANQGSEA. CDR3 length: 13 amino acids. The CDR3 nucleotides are TGCAGCGGAGGGCTGACAGGGGACTATGGCTACACCTTC. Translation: CSGGLTGDYGYTF.

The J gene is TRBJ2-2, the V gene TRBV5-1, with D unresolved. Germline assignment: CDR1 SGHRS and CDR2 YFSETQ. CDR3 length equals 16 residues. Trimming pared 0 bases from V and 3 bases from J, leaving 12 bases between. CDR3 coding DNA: TGCGCCAGCAGCTTGGCCCCCACGTCGGACACCGGGGAGCTGTTTTTT. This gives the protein CASSLAPTSDTGELFF.

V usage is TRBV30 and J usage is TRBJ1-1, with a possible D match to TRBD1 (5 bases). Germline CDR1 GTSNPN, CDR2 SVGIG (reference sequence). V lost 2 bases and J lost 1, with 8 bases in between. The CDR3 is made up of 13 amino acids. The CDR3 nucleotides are TGTGCCTGGAGTACAACAGGGAACACTGAAGCTTTCTTT. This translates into CAWSTTGNTEAFF.

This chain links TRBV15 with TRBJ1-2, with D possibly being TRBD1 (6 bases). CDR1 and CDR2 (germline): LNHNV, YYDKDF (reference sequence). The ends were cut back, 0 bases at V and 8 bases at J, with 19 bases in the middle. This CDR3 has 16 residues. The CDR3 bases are TGTGCCACCAGCAGAGACAGGACAGCCATAGAAAGGGGCTACACCTTC. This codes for CATSRDRTAIERGYTF.

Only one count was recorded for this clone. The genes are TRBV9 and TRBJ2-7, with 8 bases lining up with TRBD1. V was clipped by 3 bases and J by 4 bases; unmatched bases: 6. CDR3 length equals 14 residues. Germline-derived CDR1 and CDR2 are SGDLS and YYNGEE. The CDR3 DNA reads TGTGCCAGCAGCGCCGGGACAGGCTTTTACGAGCAGTACTTC. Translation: CASSAGTGFYEQYF.

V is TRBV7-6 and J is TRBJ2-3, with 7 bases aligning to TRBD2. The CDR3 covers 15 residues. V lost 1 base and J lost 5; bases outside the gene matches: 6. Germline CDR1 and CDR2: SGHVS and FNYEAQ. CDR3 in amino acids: CASSLVGGSQDTQYF. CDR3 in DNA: TGTGCCAGCAGCTTAGTCGGGGGGTCACAAGATACGCAGTATTTT. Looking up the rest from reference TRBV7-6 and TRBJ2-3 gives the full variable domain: GAGVSQSPRYKVTKRGQDVALRCDPISGHVSLYWYRQALGQGPEFLTYFNYEAQQDKSGLPNDRFSAERPEGSISTLTIQRTEQRDSAMYRCASSLVGGSQDTQYFGPGTRLTVL.

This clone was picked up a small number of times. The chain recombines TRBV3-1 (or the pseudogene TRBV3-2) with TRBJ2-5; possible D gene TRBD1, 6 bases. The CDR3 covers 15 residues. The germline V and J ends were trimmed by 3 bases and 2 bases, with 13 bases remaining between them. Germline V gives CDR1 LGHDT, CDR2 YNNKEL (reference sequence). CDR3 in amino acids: CASSQEQTGQETQYF. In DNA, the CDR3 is TGTGCCAGCAGCCAGGAACAGACAGGACAAGAGACCCAGTACTTC.

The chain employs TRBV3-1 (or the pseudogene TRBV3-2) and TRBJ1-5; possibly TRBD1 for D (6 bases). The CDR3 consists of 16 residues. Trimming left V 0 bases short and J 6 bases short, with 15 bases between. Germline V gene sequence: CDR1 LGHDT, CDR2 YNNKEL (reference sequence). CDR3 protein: CASSQDRGEGGQPQHF. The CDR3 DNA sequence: TGTGCCAGCAGCCAAGACAGGGGAGAGGGTGGTCAGCCCCAGCATTTT.

This CDR3 reads CASRHGGSGNTIYF. The DNA for the CDR3 is TGTGCCAGTCGACATGGGGGCTCTGGAAACACCATATATTTT. The V and J genes are TRBV19 and TRBJ1-3, with D maybe TRBD1 (5 bases). Germline-derived CDR1 and CDR2 are LNHDA and SQIVND (reference sequence). V was cut by 8 bases and J by 0 bases, with 11 bases left in between. The CDR3 sequence is 14 residues long.

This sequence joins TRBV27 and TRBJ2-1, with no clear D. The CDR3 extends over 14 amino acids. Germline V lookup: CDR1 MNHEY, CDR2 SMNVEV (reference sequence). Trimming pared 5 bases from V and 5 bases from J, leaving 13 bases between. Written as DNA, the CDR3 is TGTGCCAGCAGTCGAGGAGTAAGGGACAATGAGCAGTTCTTC. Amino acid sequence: CASSRGVRDNEQFF.

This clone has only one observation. CDR3 sequence reads: CASSHSGSANEKLFF. In DNA, the CDR3 is TGTGCCAGCTCACATTCCGGGAGCGCTAATGAAAAACTGTTTTTT. The genes are TRBV28 and TRBJ1-4; no clear D. This CDR3 has 15 amino acids. Per the germline V gene, CDR1 is MDHEN and CDR2 is SYDVKM. The V end lost 8 bases, the J end lost 3 bases, and 16 bases lay between the germline ends.

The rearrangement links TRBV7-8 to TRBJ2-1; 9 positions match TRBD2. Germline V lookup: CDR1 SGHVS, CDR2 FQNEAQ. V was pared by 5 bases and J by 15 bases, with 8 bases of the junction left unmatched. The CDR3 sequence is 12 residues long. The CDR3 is CASSPRTSEVFF. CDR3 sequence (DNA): TGTGCCAGCAGCCCAAGGACTAGCGAGGTGTTCTTC.

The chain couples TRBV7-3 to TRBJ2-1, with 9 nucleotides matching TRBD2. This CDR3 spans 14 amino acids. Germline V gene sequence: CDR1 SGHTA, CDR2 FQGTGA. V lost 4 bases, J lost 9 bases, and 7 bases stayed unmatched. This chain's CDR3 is CASSSAGGPTEQFF. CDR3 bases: TGTGCCAGCAGCTCGGCGGGAGGGCCAACTGAGCAGTTCTTC.

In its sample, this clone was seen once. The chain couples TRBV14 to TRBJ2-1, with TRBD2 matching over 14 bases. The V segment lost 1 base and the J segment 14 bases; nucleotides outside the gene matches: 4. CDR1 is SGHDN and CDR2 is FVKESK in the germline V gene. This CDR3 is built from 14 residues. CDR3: CASSQAGTSGRKFF. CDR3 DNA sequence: TGTGCCAGCAGCCAAGCCGGGACTAGCGGGAGAAAGTTCTTC. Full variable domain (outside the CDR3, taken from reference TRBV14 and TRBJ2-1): EAGVTQFPSHSVIEKGQTVTLRCDPISGHDNLYWYRRVMGKEIKFLLHFVKESKQDESGMPNNRFLAERTGGTYSTLKVQPAELEDSGVYFCASSQAGTSGRKFFGPGTRLTVL.

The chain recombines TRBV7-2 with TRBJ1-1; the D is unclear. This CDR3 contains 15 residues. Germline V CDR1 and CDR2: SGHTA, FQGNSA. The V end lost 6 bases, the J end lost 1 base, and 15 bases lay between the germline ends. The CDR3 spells CASRPGRTKNTEAFF. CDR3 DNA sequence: TGTGCCAGCAGACCCGGGCGGACTAAGAACACTGAAGCTTTCTTT. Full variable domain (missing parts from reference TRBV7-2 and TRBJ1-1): GAGVSQSPSNKVTEKGKDVELRCDPISGHTALYWYRQSLGQGLEFLIYFQGNSAPDKSGLPSDRFSAERTGGSVSTLTIQRTQQEDSAVYLCASRPGRTKNTEAFFGQGTRLTVV.

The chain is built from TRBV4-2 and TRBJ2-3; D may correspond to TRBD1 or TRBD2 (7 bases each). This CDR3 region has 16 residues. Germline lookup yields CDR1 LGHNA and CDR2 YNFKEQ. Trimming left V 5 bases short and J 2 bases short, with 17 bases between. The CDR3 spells CASSEAGQTHTDTQYF. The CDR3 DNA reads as TGTGCCAGCAGCGAAGCGGGACAGACCCACACAGATACGCAGTATTTT.

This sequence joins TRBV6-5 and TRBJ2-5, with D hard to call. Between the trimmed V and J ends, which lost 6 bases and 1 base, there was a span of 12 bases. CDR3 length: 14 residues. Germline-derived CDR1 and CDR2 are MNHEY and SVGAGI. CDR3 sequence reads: CASSTRPIQETQYF. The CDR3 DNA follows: TGTGCCAGCAGCACTCGACCGATCCAAGAGACCCAGTACTTC.

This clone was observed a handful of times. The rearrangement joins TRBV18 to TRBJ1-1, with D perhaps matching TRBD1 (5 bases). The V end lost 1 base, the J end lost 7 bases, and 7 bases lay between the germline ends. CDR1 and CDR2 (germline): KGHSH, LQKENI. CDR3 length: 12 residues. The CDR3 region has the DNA TGTGCCAGCTCACCACAGGGGTTTGAAGCTTTCTTT. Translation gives CASSPQGFEAFF.

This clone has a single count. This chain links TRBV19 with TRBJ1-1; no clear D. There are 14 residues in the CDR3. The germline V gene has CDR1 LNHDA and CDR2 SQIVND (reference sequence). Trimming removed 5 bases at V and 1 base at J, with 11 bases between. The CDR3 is CASSPSTENTEAFF. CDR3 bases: TGTGCCAGTAGTCCCTCGACGGAGAACACTGAAGCTTTCTTT.

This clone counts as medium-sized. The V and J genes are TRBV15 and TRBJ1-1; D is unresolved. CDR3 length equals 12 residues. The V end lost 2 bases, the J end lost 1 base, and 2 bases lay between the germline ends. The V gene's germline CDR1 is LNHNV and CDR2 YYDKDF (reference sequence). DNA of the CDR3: TGTGCCACCAGCAGACAGAACACTGAAGCTTTCTTT. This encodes CATSRQNTEAFF. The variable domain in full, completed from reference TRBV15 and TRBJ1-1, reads DAMVIQNPRYQVTQFGKPVTLSCSQTLNHNVMYWYQQKSSQAPKLLFHYYDKDFNNEADTPDNFQSRRPNTSFCFLDIRSPGLGDTAMYLCATSRQNTEAFFGQGTRLTVV.

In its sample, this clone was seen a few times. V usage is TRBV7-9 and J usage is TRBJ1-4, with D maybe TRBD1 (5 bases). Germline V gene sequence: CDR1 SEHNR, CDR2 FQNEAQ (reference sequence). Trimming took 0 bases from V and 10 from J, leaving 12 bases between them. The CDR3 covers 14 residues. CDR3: CASSLALPQAKLFF. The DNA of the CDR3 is TGTGCCAGCAGCTTAGCGCTCCCACAGGCAAAACTGTTTTTT.